The source of this T cell receptor (beta chain) is a study of blood T cell repertoires in COVID-19. Study context: From T cells, B-cell-depleted T cells, or PBMCs came the material, which was cDNA or gDNA.

V dropped 3 bases and J dropped 4 bases, with 15 bases sitting between them. This CDR3 comprises 15 residues. Germline assignment: CDR1 SGHDN and CDR2 FVKESK. TCRdb keeps only in-frame clones here, not all; method: immunoSEQ multiplex PCR. The sample carries about 140,000 clones, around 85% recorded once. The rearrangement uses TRBV14 and TRBJ1-1; tentative D call: TRBD1 (5 bases). The sequence was collected from a man between 50 and 59 years old with acute or convalescent COVID-19. Sequenced sample: peripheral blood. The chain's CDR3 is CASSQHKGVRTEAFF. CDR3 nucleotides: TGTGCCAGCAGCCAGCACAAAGGGGTCCGCACTGAAGCTTTCTTT.